The clone carrying this T cell receptor (beta chain) came up a few times. The CDR3 runs 11 residues. Deletions cut 3 bases from V and 2 bases from J, with 4 bases between. Germline V gives CDR1 GTSNPN, CDR2 SVGIG (reference sequence). This sample stems from a study of cytomegalovirus exposure and HLA in healthy donors. Profiling relied on immunoSEQ multiplex PCR, and the TCRdb table lists in-frame clones only, not all of them. Here the sample spans fewer than 200,000 clones, about 85% being singletons. The V gene is TRBV30, the J gene TRBJ1-1; D gene unclear. This clonotype was sampled from a man aged 18-30 years in good health and CMV-seropositive. Sequencing was done on a sample of PBMCs. The CDR3 loop reads CAWSKNTEAFF. The CDR3 nucleotides are TGTGCCTGGAGCAAAAACACTGAAGCTTTCTTT.